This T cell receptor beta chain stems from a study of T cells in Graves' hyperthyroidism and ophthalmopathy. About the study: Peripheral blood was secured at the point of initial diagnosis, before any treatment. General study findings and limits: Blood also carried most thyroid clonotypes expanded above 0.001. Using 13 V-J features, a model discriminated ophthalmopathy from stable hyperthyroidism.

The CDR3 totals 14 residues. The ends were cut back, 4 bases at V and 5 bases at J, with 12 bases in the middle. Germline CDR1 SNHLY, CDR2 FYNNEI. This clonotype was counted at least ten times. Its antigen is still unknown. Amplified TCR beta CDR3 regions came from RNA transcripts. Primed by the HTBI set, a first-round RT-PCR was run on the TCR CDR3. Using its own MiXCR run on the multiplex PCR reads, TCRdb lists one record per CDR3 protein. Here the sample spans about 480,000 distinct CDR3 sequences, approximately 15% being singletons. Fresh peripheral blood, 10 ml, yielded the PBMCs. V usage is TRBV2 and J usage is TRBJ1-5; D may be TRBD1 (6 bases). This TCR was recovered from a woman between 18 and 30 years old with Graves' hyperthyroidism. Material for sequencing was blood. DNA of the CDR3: TGTGCCAGCAGTGCACAGGGCGTCGATCAGCCCCAGCATTTT. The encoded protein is CASSAQGVDQPQHF.